Shown below are 14 T cell receptor beta chains from a single sample sequenced in a study of early T cells in non-severe SARS-CoV-2 infection. TCRdb re-derived calls from the 5' RACE reads in MiXCR, one entry per CDR3 protein. The sample holds 95,000 to 100,000 distinct CDR3 sequences, roughly 9.6% seen once. Sequencing was performed on whole blood. These receptors came from an adult who was a healthcare worker with PCR-confirmed SARS-CoV-2 infection or an uninfected control (not recorded which).

The chain has TRBV6-1 and TRBJ2-3; 9 bases are shared with TRBD1. The CDR3 has 15 residues. The V segment lost 7 bases and the J segment 4 bases; nucleotides outside the gene matches: 9. The germline V gene encodes CDR1 MNHNS and CDR2 SASEGT. CDR3 DNA sequence: TGTGCCAGCAATACAGGGGGCAACCCCCCAGATACGCAGTATTTT. Translating gives CASNTGGNPPDTQYF.

Ten or more counts support this clonotype. The rearrangement uses TRBV5-1 and TRBJ1-1, with D maybe TRBD1 (5 bases). The germline V gene encodes CDR1 SGHRS and CDR2 YFSETQ. There are 12 residues in the CDR3. Trimming left V 0 bases short and J 7 bases short, with 7 bases between. The CDR3 loop reads CASSLDRSEAFF. In DNA form, the CDR3 reads TGCGCCAGCAGCTTGGACAGGAGTGAAGCTTTCTTT.

The V gene is TRBV3-1, the J gene TRBJ2-1; 8 nucleotides align to TRBD2. Losses at the gene ends were 1 base for V and 4 bases for J; bases not matched to a gene: 6. There are 16 residues in the CDR3. Germline CDR1 LGHDT, CDR2 YNNKEL (reference sequence). The CDR3 bases are TGTGCCAGCAGCCAAGTGTCGAGCGGGGGTTACAATGAGCAGTTCTTC. Its protein product is CASSQVSSGGYNEQFF.

The table lists this clonotype with many counts. CDR3 in amino acids: CATSRDGYLYEQYF. CDR3 bases: TGTGCCACCAGCAGAGATGGGTACCTCTACGAGCAGTACTTC. V usage is TRBV15 and J usage is TRBJ2-7, with D hard to call. Germline V gene lookup returns CDR1 LNHNV and CDR2 YYDKDF (reference sequence). The CDR3 runs to 14 residues. Deletions cut 0 bases from V and 3 bases from J, with 9 bases between.

This clonotype was seen ten or more times. One end of the junction varies from germline; a read error may be responsible. The chain uses TRBV3-1 and TRBJ2-7, with D unresolved. Germline V gene lookup returns CDR1 LGHDT and CDR2 YNNKEL (reference sequence). This CDR3 is 12 amino acids long. Here the CDR3 reads CASSQDSRDYQF. The CDR3 nucleotides are TGTGCCAGCAGCCAAGATTCAAGGGATTACCAATTC.

This clonotype was counted many times. The chain couples TRBV12-3 or TRBV12-4 to TRBJ2-1, with 13 nucleotides matching TRBD2. With 5 bases clipped from V and 2 bases from J, the junction kept 6 bases outside the gene matches. The CDR3 is made up of 17 amino acids. The CDR3 loop reads CASSRSTSGGTYNEQFF. The CDR3 region has the DNA TGTGCCAGCAGTCGATCGACTAGCGGGGGGACCTACAATGAGCAGTTCTTC.

This clonotype was observed a few times. The genes are TRBV12-3 or TRBV12-4 and TRBJ2-5, with 10 bases matching TRBD1. The junction had 8 bases not matched to a gene; V was cut back by 6 bases and J by 1 base. The CDR3 length is 16 residues. The CDR3 here is CASSPRQGAFQETQYF. The CDR3 coding sequence is TGTGCCAGCAGCCCAAGACAGGGGGCTTTCCAAGAGACCCAGTACTTC.

This clonotype was detected many times. The CDR3 loop is CASSLVGSSTDTQYF. The CDR3 nucleotides are TGTGCCAGCAGCTTAGTCGGGAGCAGCACAGATACGCAGTATTTT. The chain combines TRBV7-3 with TRBJ2-3, with a weak D call TRBD2 (6 bases). Between the trimmed V and J ends, which lost 2 bases and 0 bases, there was a span of 9 bases. There are 15 residues in the CDR3. In germline, CDR1 is SGHTA, CDR2 FQGTGA.

This clonotype was detected a few times. The chain couples TRBV3-1 to TRBJ1-1; TRBD1 agrees at 8 bases. CDR1 and CDR2 from the germline V gene are LGHDT and YNNKEL (reference sequence). Trimming at V came to 4 bases and at J to 6 bases, leaving 7 bases not matched to a gene. There are 14 residues in the CDR3. CDR3 protein: CASSLGQGRSEAFF. Written as DNA, the CDR3 is TGTGCCAGCAGCCTAGGACAGGGAAGATCTGAAGCTTTCTTT.

This clonotype was detected ten times or more. The V gene is TRBV6-6, the J gene TRBJ1-5, with 8 bases that match TRBD1. The V gene end was trimmed by 10 bases and the J gene end by 3 bases; junction bases not matched to a gene: 5. Germline CDR1 is MNHNY and CDR2 is SVGAGI (reference sequence). The CDR3 sequence is 13 residues long. CDR3 loop: CATGTGTNQPQHF. CDR3 nucleotides: TGTGCCACGGGGACAGGAACCAATCAGCCCCAGCATTTT.

This clonotype was counted ten times or more. The chain joins TRBV7-9 to TRBJ1-2, with D perhaps matching TRBD1 (5 bases). Germline V gene data show CDR1 as SEHNR and CDR2 as FQNEAQ (reference sequence). The CDR3 has 12 residues. The V end was cut by 8 bases, the J end by 8 bases, with 15 bases between. The CDR3 sequence is CASGGNGFGYTF. As DNA, the CDR3 is TGTGCCAGCGGGGGGAACGGTTTCGGCTACACCTTC.

This clonotype was counted at least ten times. The V and J genes are TRBV20-1 and TRBJ2-7; 7 bases align to TRBD2. Germline-derived CDR1 and CDR2 are DFQATT and SNEGSKA (reference sequence). The junction had 12 bases not matched to a gene; V was cut back by 0 bases and J by 4 bases. The CDR3 has 16 residues. CDR3 in amino acids: CSARDSGLPSGYEQYF. CDR3 coding DNA: TGCAGTGCTAGAGATTCGGGACTACCGAGTGGGTACGAGCAGTACTTC.

The chain is built from TRBV5-1 and TRBJ2-7; D not resolved. Germline V gene lookup returns CDR1 SGHRS and CDR2 YFSETQ. V was trimmed by 4 bases and J by 2 bases, leaving 10 bases between them. CDR3 size: 13 residues. For the CDR3, the DNA is TGCGCCAGCAGCCGAGCAGAGACCTACGAGCAGTACTTC. Protein sequence: CASSRAETYEQYF.

This clonotype was recorded at least ten times. The chain employs TRBV7-9 and TRBJ2-2, with a tentative D call TRBD1 (5 bases). The germline gives CDR1 SEHNR, CDR2 FQNEAQ (reference sequence). V was clipped by 3 bases and J by 5 bases, with 10 bases between them. The CDR3 loop spans 14 amino acids. The CDR3 sequence: CASSFRAPTGELFF. The CDR3, as DNA: TGTGCCAGCAGCTTCAGGGCCCCTACCGGGGAGCTGTTTTTT.